The text below deals with one T cell receptor (beta chain). No antigen is known for it. These data come from a study of immune evolution from preneoplasia to lung adenocarcinoma. Study observations and caveats: Compared with EGFR-mutant or double wild-type lesions, KRAS-mutant nodules were more clonal. Top clone share appeared to fall from AAH through AIS, MIA, adenocarcinoma.

The germline V gene encodes CDR1 MNHNS and CDR2 SASEGT. V lost 1 base and J lost 13, with 16 bases in between. The CDR3 extends over 13 amino acids. Histologic diagnosis was independently verified by two lung pathologists. The repertoire was sequenced with immunoSEQ multiplex PCR; TCRdb's copy has only in-frame clones and lacks some. The table shows some 10,000 clones, with roughly 82% occurring only once. The sequence was obtained from an older person with lung adenocarcinoma. The J gene is TRBJ1-2, the V gene TRBV6-1; maybe TRBD1 (6 bases). Sequencing was done on a sample of FFPE minimally invasive lung adenocarcinoma tissue. This CDR3 reads CASSEGVGQKSTF. The CDR3 nucleotides read TGTGCCAGCAGTGAAGGAGTCGGACAGAAGTCCACCTTC.